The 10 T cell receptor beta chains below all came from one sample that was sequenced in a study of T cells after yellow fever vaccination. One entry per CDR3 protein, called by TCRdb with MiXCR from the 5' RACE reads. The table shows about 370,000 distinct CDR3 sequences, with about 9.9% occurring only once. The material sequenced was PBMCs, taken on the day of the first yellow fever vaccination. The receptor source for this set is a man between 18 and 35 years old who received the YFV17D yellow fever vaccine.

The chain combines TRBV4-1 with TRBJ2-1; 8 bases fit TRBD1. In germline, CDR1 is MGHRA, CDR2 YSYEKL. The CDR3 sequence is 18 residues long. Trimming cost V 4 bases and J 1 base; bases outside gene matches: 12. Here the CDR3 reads CASSRYKTGVGSYNEQFF. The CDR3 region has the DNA TGCGCCAGCAGCCGCTATAAGACAGGGGTCGGGTCCTACAATGAGCAGTTCTTC.

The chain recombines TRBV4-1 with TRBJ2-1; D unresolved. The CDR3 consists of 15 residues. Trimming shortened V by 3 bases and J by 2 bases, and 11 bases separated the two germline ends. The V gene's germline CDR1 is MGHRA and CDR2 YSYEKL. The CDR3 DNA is TGCGCCAGCAGCCAGCGTGATCTGCCCTACAATGAGCAGTTCTTC. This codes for CASSQRDLPYNEQFF.

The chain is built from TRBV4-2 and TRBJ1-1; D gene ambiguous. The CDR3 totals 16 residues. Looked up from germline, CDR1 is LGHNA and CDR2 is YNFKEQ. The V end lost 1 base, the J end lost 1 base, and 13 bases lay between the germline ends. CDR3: CASSQASVGSNTEAFF. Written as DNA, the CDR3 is TGTGCCAGCAGCCAAGCATCTGTGGGCTCGAACACTGAAGCTTTCTTT.

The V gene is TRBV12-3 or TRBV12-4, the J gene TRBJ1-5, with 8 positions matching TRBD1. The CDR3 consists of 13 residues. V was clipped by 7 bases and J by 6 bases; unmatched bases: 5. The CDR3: CASTWTGFQPQHF. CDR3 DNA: TGTGCCAGCACCTGGACAGGGTTTCAGCCCCAGCATTTT.

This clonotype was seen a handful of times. In nucleotides, the CDR3 is TGTGCCATCAGTGATCACCACCAAGAGACCCAGTACTTC. Translating it yields CAISDHHQETQYF. This sequence joins TRBV10-3 and TRBJ2-5; D not certain. V was cut by 3 bases and J by 0 bases, with 5 bases left in between. This CDR3 comprises 13 residues. Germline loops: CDR1 ENHRY, CDR2 SYGVKD.

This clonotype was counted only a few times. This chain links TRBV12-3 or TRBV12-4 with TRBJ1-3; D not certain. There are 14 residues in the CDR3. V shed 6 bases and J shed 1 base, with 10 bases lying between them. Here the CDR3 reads CASRSAGSGNTIYF. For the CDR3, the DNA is TGTGCCAGCAGGAGCGCTGGGTCTGGAAACACCATATATTTT.

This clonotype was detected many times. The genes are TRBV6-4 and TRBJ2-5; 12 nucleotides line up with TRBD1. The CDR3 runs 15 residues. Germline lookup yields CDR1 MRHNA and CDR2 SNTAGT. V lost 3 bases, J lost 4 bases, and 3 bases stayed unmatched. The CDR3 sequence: CASSDGTGGRETQYF. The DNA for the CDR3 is TGTGCCAGCAGTGATGGGACAGGGGGCCGAGAGACCCAGTACTTC.

The CDR3 is CASELGGGSRTQYF. CDR3 in DNA: TGTGCCAGCGAATTAGGGGGGGGAAGTCGGACCCAGTACTTC. The chain carries TRBV7-8 and TRBJ2-5, with D tentatively TRBD2 (7 bases). V was shortened by 8 bases and J by 7 bases, with 20 bases between the two germline ends. Germline values: CDR1 SGHVS, CDR2 FQNEAQ. CDR3 length equals 14 residues.

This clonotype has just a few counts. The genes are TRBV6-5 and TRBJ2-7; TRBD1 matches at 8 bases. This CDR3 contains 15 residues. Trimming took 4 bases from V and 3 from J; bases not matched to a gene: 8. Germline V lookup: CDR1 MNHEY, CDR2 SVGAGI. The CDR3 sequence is CASSSTGTGVYEQYF. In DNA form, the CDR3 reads TGTGCCAGCAGTTCCACCGGGACAGGCGTCTACGAGCAGTACTTC.

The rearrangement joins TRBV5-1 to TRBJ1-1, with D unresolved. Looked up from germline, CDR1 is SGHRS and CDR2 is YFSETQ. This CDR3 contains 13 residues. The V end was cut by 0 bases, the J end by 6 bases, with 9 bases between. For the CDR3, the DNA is TGCGCCAGCAGCTTGGTGGAGCAGGCTGAAGCTTTCTTT. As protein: CASSLVEQAEAFF.